A single TCR beta chain is shown here with its context. CDR1 SGHTA and CDR2 FQGNSA come from the germline V gene. The V end was cut by 5 bases, the J end by 5 bases, with 12 bases between. The CDR3 runs to 13 residues. PCR employed 60 Vbeta and 13 Jbeta primers. TCRdb's table, derived via immunoSEQ multiplex PCR, lists solely in-frame clones and lacks some. The repertoire consists of some 120,000 clones, with 70% to 85% occurring once and the leading ten covering over 9.5%. This record belongs to a study of cytomegalovirus exposure and HLA in healthy donors. V gene TRBV7-2 combines with J gene TRBJ2-5, with a tentative D call TRBD1 (5 bases). This receptor was obtained from a man aged 35 to 55 in good health and CMV-seropositive. Material: PBMCs. CDR3 nucleotide sequence: TGTGCCAGCAGCCCTCGACAGTTTGAGACCCAGTACTTC. Its translation is CASSPRQFETQYF.